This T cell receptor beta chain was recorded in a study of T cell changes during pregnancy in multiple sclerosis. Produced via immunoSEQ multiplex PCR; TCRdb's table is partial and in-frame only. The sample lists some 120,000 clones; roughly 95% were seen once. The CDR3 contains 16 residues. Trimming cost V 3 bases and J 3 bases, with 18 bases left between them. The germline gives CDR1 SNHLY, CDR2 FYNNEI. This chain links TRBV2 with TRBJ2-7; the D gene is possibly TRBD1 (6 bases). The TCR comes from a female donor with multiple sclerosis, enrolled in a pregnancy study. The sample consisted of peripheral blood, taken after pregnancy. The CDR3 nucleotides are TGTGCCAGCAGTGATCCCGGGACACCGAGGGGCTACGAGCAGTACTTC. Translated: CASSDPGTPRGYEQYF.